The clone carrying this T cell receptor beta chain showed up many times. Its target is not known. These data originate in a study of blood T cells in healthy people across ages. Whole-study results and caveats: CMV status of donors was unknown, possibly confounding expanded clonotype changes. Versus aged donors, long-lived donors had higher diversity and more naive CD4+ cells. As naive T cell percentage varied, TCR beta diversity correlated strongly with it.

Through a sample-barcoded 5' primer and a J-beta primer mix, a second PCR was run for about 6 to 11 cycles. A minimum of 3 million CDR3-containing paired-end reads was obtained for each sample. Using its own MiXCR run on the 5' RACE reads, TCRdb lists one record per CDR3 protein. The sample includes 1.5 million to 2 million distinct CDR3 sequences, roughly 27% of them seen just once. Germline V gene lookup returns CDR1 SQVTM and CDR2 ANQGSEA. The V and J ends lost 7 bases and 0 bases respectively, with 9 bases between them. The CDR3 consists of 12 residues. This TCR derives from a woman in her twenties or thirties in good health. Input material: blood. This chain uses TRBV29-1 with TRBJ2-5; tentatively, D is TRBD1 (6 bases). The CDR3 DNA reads TGCAGCGCAAACAGGGACCAAGAGACCCAGTACTTC. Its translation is CSANRDQETQYF. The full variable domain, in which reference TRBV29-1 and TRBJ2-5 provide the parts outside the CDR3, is SAVISQKPSRDICQRGTSLTIQCQVDSQVTMMFWYRQQPGQSLTLIATANQGSEATYESGFVIDKFPISRPNLTFSTLTVSNMSPEDSSIYLCSANRDQETQYFGPGTRLLVL.